A selection of T cell receptor beta chains follows, all from one sample in a study of blood T cell repertoires in COVID-19. Sequencing used immunoSEQ multiplex PCR; TCRdb keeps in-frame clones, though not all of them. The sample shows 200,000 or so clones, around 86% of them seen only once. The sequenced sample consisted of peripheral blood. These receptors were collected from a man aged 60-69 years with acute or convalescent COVID-19. The CDR3 runs from the conserved cysteine through the conserved F or W. Fields, in order: J gene, D gene, clone size, V gene, CDR3 DNA, CDR3 protein. A D gene is named only where the DNA matches it firmly. A row's size may be missing; if present it is once, few, many or a size class.

TRBJ1-3 - once TRBV9 TGTGCCAGCAGGGGTCGACTTTCTGGAAACACCATATATTTT CASRGRLSGNTIYF
TRBJ2-3 - - TRBV11-2 TGTGCCAGCAGCTCCCAGACAGGCACAGATACGCAGTATTTT CASSSQTGTDTQYF
TRBJ2-1 TRBD2 - TRBV11-3 TGTGCCAGCAGCCGGGGGGGCAGCTACAATGAGCAGTTCTTC CASSRGGSYNEQFF
TRBJ2-5 - - TRBV2 TGTGCCAGCCCTGTGACAGGTAGTGCAGAGACCCAGTACTTC CASPVTGSAETQYF
TRBJ2-1 TRBD2 - TRBV24-1 TGTGCCACCAGTGACCCTAGCGGGGGTTTCTACAATGAGCAGTTCTTC CATSDPSGGFYNEQFF
TRBJ1-5 - few TRBV6-2/TRBV6-3 TGTGCCAGCAGTTATTATGGGGATGGGGCTGTAAATCAGCCCCAGCATTTT CASSYYGDGAVNQPQHF
TRBJ2-1 TRBD2 - TRBV6-2/TRBV6-3 TGTGCCAGCAGTGCCATTCTCCTAGCGGGGGACGACAATGAGCAGTTCTTC CASSAILLAGDDNEQFF
TRBJ1-6 - - TRBV28 TGTGCCAGCAGTTTTAGTCAGGGGCGATATAATTCACCCCTCCACTTT CASSFSQGRYNSPLHF
TRBJ2-6 - - TRBV19 TGTGCCAGTAGTCCTGACAGTACCGGGGCCAACGTCCTGACTTTC CASSPDSTGANVLTF
TRBJ2-7 - - TRBV4-3 TGCGCCAGCAGCCAAGTCCCCCTCGGCGAGCAGTACTTC CASSQVPLGEQYF
TRBJ2-5 TRBD1 - TRBV9 TGTGCCAGCAGCGTAGCCGGCAGGGGGCTTCAAGAGACCCAGTACTTC CASSVAGRGLQETQYF
TRBJ2-1 TRBD2 - TRBV25-1 TGTGCCAGCAGTCCCCTCCGTAGCGGGGGCCTCAATGAGCAGTTCTTC CASSPLRSGGLNEQFF
TRBJ1-2 TRBD1 - TRBV6-5 TGTGCCAGCAGATCAAACAGGGGTGGCTATGGCTACACCTTC CASRSNRGGYGYTF
TRBJ1-2 TRBD1 - TRBV4-3 TGCGCCAGCAGCCAGTGGGACAGAGCTAACTATGGCTACACCTTC CASSQWDRANYGYTF
TRBJ2-7 - - TRBV7-2 TGTGCCAGCAGCTTAGAGGGGCGGCGCGAGCAGTACTTC CASSLEGRREQYF
TRBJ1-5 - - TRBV6-1 TGTGCCAGCAGTGAGGAGATATATAGCAATCAGCCCCAGCATTTT CASSEEIYSNQPQHF
TRBJ1-5 - - TRBV18 TGTGCCAGCTCACCACTTGGGGCCAATCAGCCCCAGCATTTT CASSPLGANQPQHF
TRBJ2-7 TRBD1 - TRBV18 TGTGCCAGCTCACTGTCGCAGGGGGCCACCTACGAGCAGTACTTC CASSLSQGATYEQYF
TRBJ2-5 - - TRBV4-3 TGCGCCAGCAGCCAAGACAGGGGAAGGAGAGAGACCCAGTACTTC CASSQDRGRRETQYF
TRBJ2-7 TRBD1 few TRBV3-1/TRBV3-2 TGTGCCAGCACCCAAGACAGGGGCTCTCCCTACGAGCAGTACTTC CASTQDRGSPYEQYF
TRBJ1-1 TRBD1 - TRBV7-6 TGTGCCAGCAGCTTCCAAGGGACAGGGAACACTGAAGCTTTCTTT CASSFQGTGNTEAFF
TRBJ2-7 - - TRBV5-4 TGTGCCAGCAGCCCTATCCCTAGGAGCTCCTACGAGCAGTACTTC CASSPIPRSSYEQYF
TRBJ1-5 TRBD1 - TRBV9 TGTGCCAGCAGCGTAGATGGAGGGGGCGCAAATCAGCCCCAGCATTTT CASSVDGGGANQPQHF
TRBJ1-5 - - TRBV15 TGTGCCACCAGCAGGGGGGGGCGGGGGGCGAATCAGCCCCAGCATTTT CATSRGGRGANQPQHF
TRBJ2-7 TRBD1 - TRBV3-1/TRBV3-2 TGTGCCAGCAGCTCCCCCGGGACAGGGAAATACGAGCAGTACTTC CASSSPGTGKYEQYF
TRBJ2-1 - - TRBV15 TGTGCCACCAGCAGACCCGTACGGGGCAATGAGCAGTTCTTC CATSRPVRGNEQFF
TRBJ2-2 - - TRBV28 TGTGCCAGCAGATACGGGGGGCGGGTCGGGGAGCTGTTTTTT CASRYGGRVGELFF
TRBJ2-7 TRBD1 - TRBV24-1 TGTGCCACCAGTGATCCAGACAGGGTCCCCTCCTACGAGCAGTACTTC CATSDPDRVPSYEQYF
TRBJ2-7 TRBD1 - TRBV2 TGTGCCAGCAGTGTGGACAGGGTGCAGGAGCAGTACTTC CASSVDRVQEQYF
TRBJ1-5 TRBD1 few TRBV2 TGTGCCAGTTCGTTTGGGACAGGTAGCGGTCAGCCCCAGCATTTT CASSFGTGSGQPQHF
TRBJ2-7 TRBD1 once TRBV27 TGTGCCAGCAGTTCGGACAGGGCGCCCTACGAGCAGTACTTC CASSSDRAPYEQYF
TRBJ1-6 TRBD1 - TRBV2 TGTGCCAGCAGTTCCCAGGGGGGAGATTCACCCCTCCACTTT CASSSQGGDSPLHF
TRBJ2-7 TRBD1 - TRBV5-8 TGTGCCAGCAGCCGCGGACAGGTTGGATCCTACGAGCAGTACTTC CASSRGQVGSYEQYF
TRBJ2-7 TRBD1 - TRBV6-5 TGTGCCAGCAGCCCGGACAGGGGAGGGATCTACGAGCAGTACTTC CASSPDRGGIYEQYF
TRBJ2-5 TRBD1 - TRBV10-1 TGCGCCAGCAGTGAGAGCTCCGGGACAGCGAAAGAGACCCAGTACTTC CASSESSGTAKETQYF
TRBJ2-1 TRBD2 - TRBV5-5 TGTGCCAGCAGCTTGGGGCTAGCGGGGGGGATCGATGAGCAGTTCTTC CASSLGLAGGIDEQFF
TRBJ1-6 TRBD1 once TRBV28 TGTGCCAGCAGGGACAGGGTTTTGAATTCACCCCTCCACTTT CASRDRVLNSPLHF
TRBJ2-7 - - TRBV21-1 TGTGCCAGCAGCAAAGCGCTCGGGGGACAGAAGATTTACGAGCAGTACTTC CASSKALGGQKIYEQYF
TRBJ1-2 - - TRBV6-6 TGTGCCAGCAGCTCCGGGACACAGGCATCCTTC CASSSGTQASF
TRBJ2-7 - - TRBV4-2 TGTGCCAGCAGACCACTGTATTGGGGGGGCGTCGACGAGCAGTACTTC CASRPLYWGGVDEQYF
TRBJ1-2 TRBD1 - TRBV28 TGTGCCAGCAATGCTCGACAGGGGGCTGGCTACACCTTC CASNARQGAGYTF
TRBJ2-1 TRBD2 - TRBV19 TGTGCCAGTAGTTTGAGCGGGGGGGCTGGGAATGAGCAGTTCTTC CASSLSGGAGNEQFF
TRBJ2-5 TRBD1 - TRBV29-1 TGCAGCGTCTGGACAGGGGGAGAGACCCAGTACTTC CSVWTGGETQYF
TRBJ2-3 TRBD2 once TRBV18 TGTGCCAGCTCACCACCCCAGCGGGGGTCTCCATCAGATACGCAGTATTTT CASSPPQRGSPSDTQYF
TRBJ2-7 - - TRBV6-6 TGTGCCAGCAGTTACCGCCTAGGAGTCCACGAGCAGTACTTC CASSYRLGVHEQYF
TRBJ2-2 - - TRBV14 TGTGCCAGCAGCCACCTTAACGCGGGGTTAACCGGGGAGCTGTTTTTT CASSHLNAGLTGELFF
TRBJ1-6 TRBD1 - TRBV27 TGTGCCAGCAGTCCGAGGGACAGCGGCGTTTCACCCCTCCACTTT CASSPRDSGVSPLHF
TRBJ1-4 TRBD1 - TRBV5-4 TGTGCCAGCAGCTTGGTAGGGCAGGGGGCGGAAAAACTGTTTTTT CASSLVGQGAEKLFF
TRBJ1-3 - - TRBV24-1 TGTGCCACCAGTGATCCCAATGGAAACACCATATATTTT CATSDPNGNTIYF
TRBJ2-3 - few TRBV5-1 TGCGCCAGCAGCTTGGGAGGGTACACAGATACGCAGTATTTT CASSLGGYTDTQYF
TRBJ2-7 TRBD2 - TRBV18 TGTGCCAGCGCCGGGGGGGTCGGAGGCGAGCAGTACTTC CASAGGVGGEQYF
TRBJ1-2 - - TRBV11-2 TGTGCCAGCAACCCTGGCTCAGGGCCCTATGGCTACACCTTC CASNPGSGPYGYTF
TRBJ1-1 TRBD1 once TRBV14 TGTGCCAGCAGCCAGCGGACAGGGTCTGTCACTGAAGCTTTCTTT CASSQRTGSVTEAFF
TRBJ1-3 - - TRBV2 TGTGCCAGCAGTGAAGTCCCGGTACAGGAAAAAGCTGGAAACACCATATATTTT CASSEVPVQEKAGNTIYF
TRBJ1-4 - - TRBV11-2 TGTGCCAGCGGTAAAAAGGGAGAAAGTAATGAAAAACTGTTTTTT CASGKKGESNEKLFF
TRBJ1-5 TRBD1 - TRBV5-5 TGTGCCAGCAGCTTGTTAGGCCGGCAGGGGGGCAATCAGCCCCAGCATTTT CASSLLGRQGGNQPQHF
TRBJ1-1 - - TRBV2 TGTGCCAGCAGTGAGAGACATCTGAACACTGAAGCTTTCTTT CASSERHLNTEAFF
TRBJ1-2 - - TRBV27 TGTGCCAGCTCCCGGGCAGGGTTCGATGGCTACACCTTC CASSRAGFDGYTF
TRBJ2-2 - - TRBV4-1 TGCGCCAGCAGCCAAGAACCGGGGGGGACAGGGCCCGGGGAGCTGTTTTTT CASSQEPGGTGPGELFF